Included here is one T cell receptor beta chain sequence, with context. This clonotype showed up many times. Its antigen is still unknown. No base-level quality is on record; no much larger clone is a single base apart. Stable Graves' hyperthyroidism was defined as no progression to ophthalmopathy during 18 months of follow-up. Hyperthyroidism patients were aged 18 to 65 years and newly diagnosed, with disease duration of less than 2 months. The study excluded patients with uncontrolled infections, other autoimmune diseases, pregnancy or lactation. Clinical symptoms, serum thyroxine and TRAb, thyroid ultrasound, and orbital computed tomography formed the basis for the diagnoses. PBMCs were separated from approximately 10 ml of fresh peripheral blood using Ficoll-Paque density gradient centrifugation. Trizol reagent was used to extract total RNA, and RNA quality was then checked on an Agilent 2100 Bioanalyzer.

The TCR beta CDR3 regions were amplified from the RNA transcripts. A first-round RT-PCR of the TCR CDR3 used the HTBI primer set with the Qiagen OneStep RT-PCR kit. Libraries were constructed in a second round of multiplex PCR, after which size selection and purification were carried out. Sequencing of the libraries was done on an Illumina HiSeq2000 using paired-end 100 bp reads. For the original study's pipeline: SOAPnuke was used to process the raw data, with reads discarded if the reads contained adapters or uncalled bases, had a mean Phred below 15, or lacked an exact constant-primer or identifier match. COPE v1.2.5 was used to merge high-quality paired reads, and clonotypes were defined as unique nucleotide sequences. MiTCR v1.1 was used to align the clonotypes against IMGT TRBV, TRBD and TRBJ reference segments. The analysis was restricted to V-J combinations with a frequency above 0.0001, which together covered just over 99% of the repertoires. The TCS score was defined as the ratio of F50 (clonal expansion) to E x V (chaos), calculated using BLOSUM62-based TCRdist between CDR3 peptides within each V-J. Welch's t-statistics and random forest reduced approximately 520 V-J features to roughly 13, which were used in a naive Bayes classifier (R e1071). TCRdb reanalyzed the raw reads on its own, using fastp at Q25 for trimming and MiXCR for clone calling, and kept in-frame beta chains. Each entry merges the rows of one CDR3 protein and shows their most common DNA and genes. The V and J calls were not made by the authors but by TCRdb's processing. The sample table holds approximately 640,000 distinct CDR3 sequences, of which about 18% were seen once. 15% to 19% of the sample is in the top ten clones.

This record comes from a study of T cells in Graves' hyperthyroidism and ophthalmopathy (dated by TCRdb to about 2019). About the full investigation: Peripheral blood was collected at initial diagnosis, before any treatment. A discovery cohort of approximately 100 patients, approximately 45 with Graves' ophthalmopathy and approximately 60 with stable Graves' hyperthyroidism, was used to find distinguishing TCR V-J signatures. Prospective prediction of ophthalmopathy was tested in an independent validation cohort of approximately 19 hyperthyroidism patients and roughly 16 patients who later progressed to ophthalmopathy. For training and testing, the roughly 97 patients in the discovery cohort were randomly divided in a 7:3 ratio. Thyroid tissue and blood T-cell repertoires from roughly six Graves' hyperthyroidism patients were also compared in the study. After sampling, hyperthyroidism patients received methimazole starting at 30 mg daily, and ophthalmopathy patients received high-dose intravenous methylprednisolone. According to the paper, TCR Vbeta CDR3 sequencing was carried out on more than 120 peripheral blood samples, which came from under 50 ophthalmopathy, approximately 72 hyperthyroidism and about 17 progressor patients. General study outcomes and caveats: Sample size was not statistically predetermined, and blinding of investigators to group allocation was not performed. Most expanded thyroid clonotypes (frequency above 0.001) were also detected in blood, suggesting blood repertoires may reflect thyroid immune responses. In cross-validation, a model built on a 13 V-J signature told ophthalmopathy apart from stable hyperthyroidism with just under 90% sensitivity and roughly 81% specificity, and in testing the same model reached 80%/75%. During validation, the model predicted progression to ophthalmopathy a median of around 7 months ahead of onset, with 70.59% sensitivity and less than 85% specificity.

V loses 2 bases at its end and J loses 11 bases; junction bases beyond the gene matches: 4. The CDR3 numbers 12 residues from cysteine through phenylalanine. The entry retains the CDR3 DNA only, 36 bases that are in frame from base 1. CDR1 MDHEN and CDR2 SYDVKM are derived from the germline V gene. The chain is encoded by TRBV28 joined to TRBJ1-1; TRBD1 aligns with 8 central bases. The sequence was collected from a man aged 50 to 60 with Graves' hyperthyroidism. Sequencing was carried out using blood. The CDR3 sequence is CASSLEGQEAFF. The DNA is TGTGCCAGCAGTTTAGAGGGACAGGAGGCTTTCTTT.